Listed below are T cell receptor beta chains from one sample, sequenced in a study of cytomegalovirus exposure and HLA in healthy donors. Measured with immunoSEQ multiplex PCR; TCRdb has only the in-frame clones, and not every one. The table records 130,000 to 150,000 clones, over 60% of them present only once. What was sequenced was PBMCs. These receptor sequences come from a man in his forties in good health and CMV-seropositive. CDR3s include the opening cysteine and the closing phenylalanine or tryptophan. D genes are given only for firm matches. Size is stated for part of the rows, as once, few or many counts, or as a class when the clone is expanded.

clone size,D gene,J gene,V gene,CDR3 protein,CDR3 DNA
-,TRBD1,TRBJ2-7,TRBV27,CASRRQGAYEQYF,TGTGCCAGCAGGAGACAGGGGGCGTACGAGCAGTACTTC
-,TRBD2,TRBJ2-1,TRBV2,CASIGLAGGNEQFF,TGTGCCAGCATCGGACTAGCGGGAGGCAATGAGCAGTTCTTC
-,TRBD2,TRBJ2-5,TRBV5-4,CASSSSQGLRETQYF,TGTGCCAGCAGCTCCTCGCAGGGACTAAGAGAGACCCAGTACTTC
-,TRBD2,TRBJ2-1,TRBV5-1,CASSLVLAGPYSYNEQFF,TGCGCCAGCAGCTTGGTTCTAGCGGGACCCTACTCCTACAATGAGCAGTTCTTC
-,TRBD2,TRBJ2-1,TRBV9,CASSVFLAGAEQFF,TGTGCCAGCAGCGTGTTTCTAGCGGGAGCTGAGCAGTTCTTC
-,-,TRBJ1-1,TRBV29-1,CSVGANTEAFF,TGCAGCGTTGGGGCGAACACTGAAGCTTTCTTT
-,TRBD2,TRBJ2-1,TRBV11-2,CASSSLLRISGSGDEQFF,TGTGCCAGCAGCTCCCTGCTCCGTATAAGCGGGAGTGGAGATGAGCAGTTCTTC
-,-,TRBJ2-1,TRBV5-1,CASSLSGGNSYNEQFF,TGCGCCAGCAGCTTGAGTGGAGGGAACTCCTACAATGAGCAGTTCTTC
-,TRBD2,TRBJ2-5,TRBV28,CASSRTGTSSRQYF,TGTGCCAGCAGCCGAACCGGGACTAGTTCACGGCAGTACTTC
-,-,TRBJ1-5,TRBV19,CASSSQGGQPQHF,TGTGCCAGTAGTTCCCAGGGTGGTCAGCCCCAGCATTTT
-,TRBD2,TRBJ2-7,TRBV4-2,CASSQDSGRMSLGQYF,TGTGCCAGCAGCCAAGATAGCGGGAGGATGTCTTTAGGGCAGTACTTC
few,TRBD1,TRBJ1-5,TRBV18,CASSGDRGNQPQHF,TGTGCCAGCTCAGGGGACAGGGGGAATCAGCCCCAGCATTTT
-,-,TRBJ1-2,TRBV6-1,CASRQALNYGYTF,TGTGCCAGCAGACAGGCGCTTAACTATGGCTACACCTTC
-,-,TRBJ2-3,TRBV5-1,CASSRNMNGGRASGTDTQYF,TGCGCCAGCAGCCGCAACATGAATGGCGGCAGAGCCTCTGGCACAGATACGCAGTATTTT
-,TRBD1,TRBJ1-1,TRBV4-1,CASSQGDSNMNTEAFF,TGCGCCAGCAGCCAGGGGGACAGCAACATGAACACTGAAGCTTTCTTT
-,TRBD1,TRBJ2-4,TRBV5-4,CASSSKDRVRNIQYF,TGTGCCAGCAGCTCCAAAGACAGGGTACGAAACATTCAGTACTTC
once,-,TRBJ1-4,TRBV19,CASTLGVATNEKLFF,TGTGCCAGCACCCTAGGGGTAGCAACTAATGAAAAACTGTTTTTT
-,-,TRBJ1-3,TRBV6-6,CASRRESSGNTIYF,TGTGCCAGCAGGAGAGAATCCTCTGGAAACACCATATATTTT
-,TRBD1,TRBJ1-5,TRBV4-1,CASSQRTGDNQPQHF,TGCGCCAGCAGCCAAAGGACAGGGGACAATCAGCCCCAGCATTTT
-,TRBD1,TRBJ1-2,TRBV6-5,CASSSTDRGDGYTF,TGTGCCAGCAGTTCTACGGACAGGGGTGATGGCTACACCTTC
-,-,TRBJ1-1,TRBV25-1,CASRGGHSMNTEAFF,TGTGCCAGCAGAGGGGGACACTCCATGAACACTGAAGCTTTCTTT
-,-,TRBJ2-7,TRBV13,CASSLRERGSYEQYF,TGTGCCAGCAGCTTGCGGGAGAGGGGGTCCTACGAGCAGTACTTC
-,TRBD1,TRBJ1-1,TRBV19,CASSTGTANTEAFF,TGTGCCAGTAGTACCGGGACAGCGAACACTGAAGCTTTCTTT
-,TRBD1,TRBJ1-1,TRBV29-1,CSLRTGPNTEAFF,TGCAGCCTACGGACAGGGCCGAACACTGAAGCTTTCTTT
-,-,TRBJ2-3,TRBV11-1,CASSLKGTFGGTDTQYF,TGTGCCAGCAGCTTAAAGGGGACATTCGGGGGCACAGATACGCAGTATTTT
-,TRBD2,TRBJ2-1,TRBV29-1,CSVEGTSGRNNEQFF,TGCAGCGTTGAGGGGACTAGCGGGAGAAACAATGAGCAGTTCTTC
-,-,TRBJ1-1,TRBV19,CASSSDWGTEAFF,TGTGCCAGTAGCTCGGACTGGGGCACTGAAGCTTTCTTT
-,TRBD1,TRBJ1-1,TRBV6-1,CASSGDRVNTEAFF,TGTGCCAGCAGCGGCGACAGGGTGAACACTGAAGCTTTCTTT
-,-,TRBJ2-5,TRBV9,CASSVGGGRETQYF,TGTGCCAGCAGCGTAGGTGGCGGGCGAGAGACCCAGTACTTC
-,TRBD2,TRBJ2-1,TRBV19,CASSIKVLAGGLDEQFF,TGTGCCAGTAGTATTAAAGTCCTAGCGGGAGGGCTTGATGAGCAGTTCTTC
-,TRBD1,TRBJ1-2,TRBV28,CAIRYRDRAPNYGYTF,TGTGCCATCCGCTACCGGGACAGGGCTCCTAACTATGGCTACACCTTC
-,TRBD1,TRBJ2-7,TRBV7-9,CASSLQRTGGKEQYF,TGTGCCAGCAGCTTACAACGGACAGGGGGCAAAGAGCAGTACTTC
few,TRBD2,TRBJ2-3,TRBV2,CASSARTSGSSDTQYF,TGTGCCAGCAGCGCAAGGACTAGCGGGAGTTCAGATACGCAGTATTTT